This T cell receptor beta chain was obtained from a study of blood T cell repertoires in COVID-19. Sequenced by immunoSEQ multiplex PCR; TCRdb stores in-frame clones only, minus some. The sample contains more than 250,000 clones, 90% of which appear only once. The specimen was PBMCs or T cells enriched from blood (not recorded which). This TCR derives from a woman younger than 30 with acute COVID-19.

The CDR3 loop is CSVTIDIEAFF. In nucleotides, the CDR3 is TGCAGTGTCACAATCGATATTGAAGCTTTCTTT. The chain recombines TRBV20-1 with TRBJ1-1; D remains unclear. V was trimmed by 7 bases and J by 7 bases, leaving 13 bases between them. CDR1 DFQATT and CDR2 SNEGSKA come from the germline V gene (reference sequence). CDR3 size: 11 residues.